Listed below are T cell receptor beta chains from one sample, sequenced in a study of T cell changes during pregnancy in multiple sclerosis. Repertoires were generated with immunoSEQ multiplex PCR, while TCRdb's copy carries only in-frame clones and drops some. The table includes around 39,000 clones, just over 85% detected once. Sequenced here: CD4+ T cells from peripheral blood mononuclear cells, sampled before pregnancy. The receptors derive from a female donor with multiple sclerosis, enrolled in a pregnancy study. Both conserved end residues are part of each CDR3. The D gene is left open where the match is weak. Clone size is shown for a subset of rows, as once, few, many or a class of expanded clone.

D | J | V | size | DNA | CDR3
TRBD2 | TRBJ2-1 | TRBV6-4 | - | TGTGCCAGCAGTCATACGGGGGGGAGATACAATGAGCAGTTCTTC | CASSHTGGRYNEQFF
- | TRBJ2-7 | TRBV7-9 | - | TGTGCCAGCAGCCGAGAGCGGTCCTCCTACGAGCAGTACTTC | CASSRERSSYEQYF
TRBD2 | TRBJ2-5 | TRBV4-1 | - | TGCGCCAGCAGTCGAGTGACGGGAGGGGTGGAGACCCAGTACTTC | CASSRVTGGVETQYF
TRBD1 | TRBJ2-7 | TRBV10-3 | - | TGTGCCATCAGTGGGGACAGGGGGGATTACGAGCAGTACTTC | CAISGDRGDYEQYF
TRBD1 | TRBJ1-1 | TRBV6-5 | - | TGTGCCAGCAGGTGGACAGGGGGCCTCGACACTGAAGCTTTCTTT | CASRWTGGLDTEAFF
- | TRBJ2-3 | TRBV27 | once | TGTGCCAGCAGTCTCCGAGTAGCCACAGATACGCAGTATTTT | CASSLRVATDTQYF
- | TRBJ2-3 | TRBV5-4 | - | TGTGCCAGCAGCTTCCGGCAGGGGGGCAGCACAGATACGCAGTATTTT | CASSFRQGGSTDTQYF
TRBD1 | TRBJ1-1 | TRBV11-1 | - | TGTGCCAGCAGCTTTGGCAGGGGGTCCACTGAAGCTTTCTTT | CASSFGRGSTEAFF
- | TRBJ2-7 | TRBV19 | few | TGTGCCAGTAGTTCCGGCGGGGTAGCGGCCTACGAGCAGTACTTC | CASSSGGVAAYEQYF
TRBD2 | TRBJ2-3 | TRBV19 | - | TGTGCCAGTAGTTACGGACTAGGGGACACAGATACGCAGTATTTT | CASSYGLGDTDTQYF
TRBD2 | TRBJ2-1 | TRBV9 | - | TGTGCCAGCAGCGTAAATTTGGGACTAGCGGATACGATAGGGCTACGCAATGAGCAGTTCTTC | CASSVNLGLADTIGLRNEQFF
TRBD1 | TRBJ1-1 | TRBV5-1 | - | TGCGCCAGCAGCTTGTGGGACAGGGACGACACTGAAGCTTTCTTT | CASSLWDRDDTEAFF
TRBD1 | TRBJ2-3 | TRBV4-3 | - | TGCGCCAGCAGCCACGAAACAGGGGGCAACACAGATACGCAGTATTTT | CASSHETGGNTDTQYF
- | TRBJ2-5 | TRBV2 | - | TGTGCCAGCAGACGGACAGCTCAAGAGACCCAGTACTTC | CASRRTAQETQYF
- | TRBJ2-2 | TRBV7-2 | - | TGTGCCAGCATTTCCGGGGGAACCGGGGAGCTGTTTTTT | CASISGGTGELFF
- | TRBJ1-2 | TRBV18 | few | TGTGCCAGCTCACCCTCTCCCTCCGAGGAAGGCTACACCTTC | CASSPSPSEEGYTF
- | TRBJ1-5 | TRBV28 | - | TGTGCCACCGCGGGGGGTTTGGGTAGCAATCAGCCCCAGCATTTT | CATAGGLGSNQPQHF
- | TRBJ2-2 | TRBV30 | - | TGTGCCTGGAGTAATGGTGCGGCAGGGGAGCTGTTTTTT | CAWSNGAAGELFF
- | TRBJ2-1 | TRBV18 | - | TGTGCCAGCTCAGCCGGGGACAATGAGCAGTTCTTC | CASSAGDNEQFF
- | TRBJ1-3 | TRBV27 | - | TGTGCCAGCAGTTTAACAGGGCGCTCTGGAAACACCATATATTTT | CASSLTGRSGNTIYF
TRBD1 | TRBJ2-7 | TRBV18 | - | TGTGCCAGCTCACCAAAGGGAACCGGGACAGGTACCTACGAGCAGTACTTC | CASSPKGTGTGTYEQYF
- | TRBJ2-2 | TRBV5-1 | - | TGCGCCAGCAGGTTTGGGGGCAAAACCGGGGAGCTGTTTTTT | CASRFGGKTGELFF
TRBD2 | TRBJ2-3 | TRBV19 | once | TGTGCCAGTTCCGGGACTAGCGGGGGTAGAAAGTATTTT | CASSGTSGGRKYF
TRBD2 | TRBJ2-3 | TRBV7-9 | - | TGTGCCAGCAGCTTAGAACTAGCGGGAGTTTACGCAGATACGCAGTATTTT | CASSLELAGVYADTQYF
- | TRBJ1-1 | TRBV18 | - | TGTGCCAGCTCACCAAAGGACCCAGCGGACACTGAAGCTTTCTTT | CASSPKDPADTEAFF
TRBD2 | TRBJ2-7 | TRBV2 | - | TGTGCCAGCAGGCTAGCGGACTCAAGATCGGGGGAGCAGTACTTC | CASRLADSRSGEQYF
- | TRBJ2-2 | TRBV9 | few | TGTGCCAGCAGCGTTCCCCCCGCGGGGGAGCTGTTTTTT | CASSVPPAGELFF
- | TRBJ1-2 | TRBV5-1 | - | TGCGCCAGCAGCTTGGAGCGAGCTAACTATGGCTACACCTTC | CASSLERANYGYTF
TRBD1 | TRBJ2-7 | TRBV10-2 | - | TGCGCCAGCTGTGTCGGGGGACAGGGCTTTTACGAGCAGTACTTC | CASCVGGQGFYEQYF
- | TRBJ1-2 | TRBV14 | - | TGTGCCAGCAGCCAAGGCAGTGCGGGGGTCTATGGCTACACCTTC | CASSQGSAGVYGYTF
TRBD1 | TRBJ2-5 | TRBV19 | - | TGTGCCAGTAGTAACCGGGACAGGGAGACCCAGTACTTC | CASSNRDRETQYF
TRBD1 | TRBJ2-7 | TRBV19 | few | TGTGCCAGTAGAAGGACAGGGGGCACCTACGAGCAGTACTTC | CASRRTGGTYEQYF
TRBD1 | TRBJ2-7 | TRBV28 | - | TGTGCCAGCAGTTTATCCTCGGACAGGGGTTACGAGCAGTACTTC | CASSLSSDRGYEQYF
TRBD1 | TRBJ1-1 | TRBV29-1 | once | TGCAGCGTTGACCGTACAGGGGGCATGAACACTGAAGCTTTCTTT | CSVDRTGGMNTEAFF
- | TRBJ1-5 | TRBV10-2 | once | TGCGCCAGCAGTGAGAACGGACTGTATAGCAATCAGCCCCAGCATTTT | CASSENGLYSNQPQHF
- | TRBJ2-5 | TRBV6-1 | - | TGTGCCAGCAGCGAGGTGAAGGGGCAAGAGACCCAGTACTTC | CASSEVKGQETQYF
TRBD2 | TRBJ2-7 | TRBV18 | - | TGTGCCAGCTCACGATCATCCGGGGGGGGAGGGTACGAGCAGTACTTC | CASSRSSGGGGYEQYF
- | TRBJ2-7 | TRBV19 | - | TGTGCCAGTAGTCCCGGACAAGAGTGGCACGAGCAGTACTTC | CASSPGQEWHEQYF
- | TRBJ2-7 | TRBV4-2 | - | TGTGCCAGCAGCCAAGAAGGGATTGTTGGCGGGCGGGACGAGCAGTACTTC | CASSQEGIVGGRDEQYF
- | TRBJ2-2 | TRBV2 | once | TGTGCCAGCAGTGGAGTCGGGGAGCTGTTTTTT | CASSGVGELFF
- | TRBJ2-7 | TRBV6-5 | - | TGTGCCAGCAGTTACTCGAGGTCCTACGGCTACGAGCAGTACTTC | CASSYSRSYGYEQYF
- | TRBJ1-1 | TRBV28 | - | TGTGCCAGCAGTTCGGGTACAGGGAAGGGTTGGGCTTTCTTT | CASSSGTGKGWAFF
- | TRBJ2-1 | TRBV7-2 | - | TGTGCCAGCAGCTTAATAGGGGGGACAGACTACAATGAGCAGTTCTTC | CASSLIGGTDYNEQFF
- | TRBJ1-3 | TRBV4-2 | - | TGTGCCAGCAGCCAAGACCAGGGGCCGGGAAACACCATATATTTT | CASSQDQGPGNTIYF
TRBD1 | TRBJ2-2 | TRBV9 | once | TGTGCCAGCAGCGAACCGGGACAGGGATCTGGGGAGCTGTTTTTT | CASSEPGQGSGELFF
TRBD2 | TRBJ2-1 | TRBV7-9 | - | TGTGCCAGCAGCTTAGGTTGGACTAGCGGGAAGGGCGATGAGCAGTTCTTC | CASSLGWTSGKGDEQFF
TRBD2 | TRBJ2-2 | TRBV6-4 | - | TGTGCCAGCAGAAAGCGGGAGAGTAACACCGGGGAGCTGTTTTTT | CASRKRESNTGELFF
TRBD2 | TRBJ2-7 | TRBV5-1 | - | TGCGCCAGCAGCTTTCTAGCGGGAGCGTCCGAGCAGTACTTC | CASSFLAGASEQYF
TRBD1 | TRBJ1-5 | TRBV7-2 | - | TGTGCCAGCAGAAAGATGCCGGGACAGGGGGCTTATGGCAATCAGCCCCAGCATTTT | CASRKMPGQGAYGNQPQHF
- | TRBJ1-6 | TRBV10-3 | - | TGTGCCATCAGTGAGTCGCGGGGGTCCGATTCACCCCTCCACTTT | CAISESRGSDSPLHF
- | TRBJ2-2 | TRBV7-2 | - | TGTGCCAGCAGCTCTTTGGGGGGGCTTTATTCCACCGGGGAGCTGTTTTTT | CASSSLGGLYSTGELFF
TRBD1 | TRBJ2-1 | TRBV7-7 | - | TGTGCTAGCAGCTCCGGACAGGGTGGTAACAATGAGCAGTTCTTC | CASSSGQGGNNEQFF
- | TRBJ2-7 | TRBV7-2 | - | TGTGCCAGCAGTCTAGGCGGCCAGTCCTACGAGCAGTACTTC | CASSLGGQSYEQYF